This TCR beta chain was obtained from a study of blood T cells in healthy people across ages. Study overall: Roughly one uniquely barcoded beta molecule per two T cells was captured. General study findings and limits: Diversity of TCR beta correlated strongly with naive T cell percentage.

Trimming took 0 bases from V and 6 from J; bases not matched to a gene: 1. Per germline, CDR1 SGDLS and CDR2 YYNGEE. The CDR3 loop spans 15 amino acids. This clonotype was recorded a few times. Its antigen is unknown. Donors were healthy Caucasian individuals from Russia aged about 6 to 100. Researchers collected about 9.1 milliliters of peripheral blood from every single donor. It was with a sample-barcoded 5' primer and a J-beta primer mix that a second PCR of about 6 to 12 cycles was run. TCRdb passed the 5' RACE reads through MiXCR, listing each CDR3 protein once. The table records 1.5 million to 2 million distinct CDR3 sequences, 28% of them present only once.

The chain carries TRBV9 and TRBJ2-1; 12 nucleotides line up with TRBD2. The sequencing input was blood. The origin of this receptor is a woman aged 25-40 years in good health. DNA of the CDR3: TGTGCCAGCAGCGTAGGGACTAGCGGGGCCAATGAGCAGTTCTTC. This encodes CASSVGTSGANEQFF.